This paragraph reports one T cell receptor beta chain. The source of the sample is a study of T cell changes during pregnancy in multiple sclerosis. Trimming removed 2 bases at V and 6 bases at J, with 14 bases between. Looked up from germline, CDR1 is SGHAT and CDR2 is FQNNGV. The CDR3 extends over 15 amino acids. Libraries were prepared by immunoSEQ multiplex PCR; TCRdb keeps only in-frame clonotypes and omits some of them. The sample includes approximately 59,000 clones, about 93% of them seen just once. The TCR sequence derives from a female donor in good health, enrolled as a control in a pregnancy study. The sequencing used peripheral blood, collected in the third trimester of pregnancy. The rearrangement links TRBV11-2 to TRBJ2-1, with D perhaps matching TRBD2 (6 bases). The CDR3 DNA reads as TGTGCCAGCAGCTTACTAGTAGGAGGGTCCAATGAGCAGTTCTTC. Protein sequence: CASSLLVGGSNEQFF.